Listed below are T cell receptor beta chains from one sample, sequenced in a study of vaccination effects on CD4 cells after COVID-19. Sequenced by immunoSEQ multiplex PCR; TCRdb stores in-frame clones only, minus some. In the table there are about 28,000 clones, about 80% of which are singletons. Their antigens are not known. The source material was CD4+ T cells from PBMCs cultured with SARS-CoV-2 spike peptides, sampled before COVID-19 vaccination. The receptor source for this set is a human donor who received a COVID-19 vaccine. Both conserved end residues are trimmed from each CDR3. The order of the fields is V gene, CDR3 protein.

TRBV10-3,AISEGTRWAEQY
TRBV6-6,ASTATGVNTEAF
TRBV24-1,ATSDPGLPANTGELF
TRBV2,ASSKTTARGTEAF
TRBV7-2,ASSLTGEYEQY
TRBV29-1,SARDSWETQY
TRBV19,ASSIMGDEQY
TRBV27,ASSPHWTGGAYEQY
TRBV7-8,ASGRVNYGYT
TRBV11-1,ASSFGRELF
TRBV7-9,ASSLGVGRGTEAF
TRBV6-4,ASSVGRFNSPLH
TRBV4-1,ASRSLGISGNTIY
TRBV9,ASSALGYGYT
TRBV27,ASSYRRDTSYEQY